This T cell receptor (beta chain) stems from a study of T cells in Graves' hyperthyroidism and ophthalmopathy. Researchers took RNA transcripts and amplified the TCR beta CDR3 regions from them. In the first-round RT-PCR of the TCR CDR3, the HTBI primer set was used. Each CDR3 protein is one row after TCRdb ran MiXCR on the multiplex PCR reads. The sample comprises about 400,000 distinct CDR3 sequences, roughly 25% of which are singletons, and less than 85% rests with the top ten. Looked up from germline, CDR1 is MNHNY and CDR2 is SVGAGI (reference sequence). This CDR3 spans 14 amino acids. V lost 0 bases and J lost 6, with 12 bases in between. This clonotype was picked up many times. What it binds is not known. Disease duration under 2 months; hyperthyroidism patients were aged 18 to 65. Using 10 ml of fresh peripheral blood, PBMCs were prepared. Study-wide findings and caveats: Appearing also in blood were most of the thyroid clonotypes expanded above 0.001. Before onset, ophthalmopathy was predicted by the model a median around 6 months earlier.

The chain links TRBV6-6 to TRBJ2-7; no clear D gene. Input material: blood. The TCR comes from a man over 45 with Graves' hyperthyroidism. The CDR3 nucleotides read TGTGCCAGCAGTTACTCTTCGTTTCGATTCGAGCAGTACTTC. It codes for CASSYSSFRFEQYF.